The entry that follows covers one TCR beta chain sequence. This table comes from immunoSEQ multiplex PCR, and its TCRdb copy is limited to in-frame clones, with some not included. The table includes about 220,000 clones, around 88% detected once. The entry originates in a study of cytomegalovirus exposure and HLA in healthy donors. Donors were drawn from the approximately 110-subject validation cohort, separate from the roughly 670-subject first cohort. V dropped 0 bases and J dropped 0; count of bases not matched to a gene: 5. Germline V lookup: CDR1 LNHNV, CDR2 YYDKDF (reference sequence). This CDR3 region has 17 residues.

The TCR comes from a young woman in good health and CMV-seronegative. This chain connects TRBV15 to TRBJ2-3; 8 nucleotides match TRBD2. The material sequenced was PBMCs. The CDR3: CATSRDLASGSTDTQYF. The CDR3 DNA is TGTGCCACCAGCAGAGATCTTGCTAGCGGGAGCACAGATACGCAGTATTTT.